Detailed here is one TCR beta chain. 5'RACE template switching generated TCR cDNA, adding a universal primer site and UMIs. From the 5' RACE reads, TCRdb called clonotypes with MiXCR, one entry per CDR3 protein. The sample contains 250,000 to 350,000 distinct CDR3 sequences, around 9.3% of which appear only once. These data are taken from a study of T cells after yellow fever vaccination. This sample comprised CD4+ T cells sorted from PBMCs, obtained 5 days after the yellow fever booster vaccination. The clonotype was recovered from a man younger than 35 who received the YFV17D yellow fever vaccine.

The CDR3, as DNA: TGTGCCAGCTCAGGACGGTATGGCTACACCTTC. It specifies CASSGRYGYTF. The chain is built from TRBV7-2 and TRBJ1-2, with unresolved D. The germline gives CDR1 SGHTA, CDR2 FQGNSA. The V end was cut by 8 bases, the J end by 5 bases, with 9 bases between. The CDR3 totals 11 residues. Together with reference TRBV7-2 and TRBJ1-2, the CDR3 gives the full variable domain: GAGVSQSPSNKVTEKGKDVELRCDPISGHTALYWYRQSLGQGLEFLIYFQGNSAPDKSGLPSDRFSAERTGGSVSTLTIQRTQQEDSAVYLCASSGRYGYTFGSGTRLTVV.